This T cell receptor (beta chain) was identified in a study of blood T cell repertoires in COVID-19. Whole-study context: Sites in the United States, Italy and Spain provided acute and convalescent COVID-19 samples.

The ends lost 6 bases at V and 4 bases at J; junction bases unmatched: 4. Germline lookup yields CDR1 LNHDA and CDR2 SQIVND (reference sequence). The CDR3 sequence is 14 residues long. Produced via immunoSEQ multiplex PCR; TCRdb's table is partial and in-frame only. The sample records fewer than 400,000 clones, roughly 88% being singletons. Recruits, aged roughly 18 to 100 years, lived in 24 US areas. Researchers sorted participants into cohorts using their self-reported clinical history. This sequence was found in a man aged 30-40 years who had recovered from COVID-19. This sequence joins TRBV19 and TRBJ2-7; 12 nucleotides line up with TRBD2. The specimen sequenced was PBMCs or T cells enriched from blood (not recorded which). The CDR3 here is CASSRTSGEYEQYF. The CDR3 bases are TGTGCCAGTAGCCGGACTAGCGGGGAGTACGAGCAGTACTTC.